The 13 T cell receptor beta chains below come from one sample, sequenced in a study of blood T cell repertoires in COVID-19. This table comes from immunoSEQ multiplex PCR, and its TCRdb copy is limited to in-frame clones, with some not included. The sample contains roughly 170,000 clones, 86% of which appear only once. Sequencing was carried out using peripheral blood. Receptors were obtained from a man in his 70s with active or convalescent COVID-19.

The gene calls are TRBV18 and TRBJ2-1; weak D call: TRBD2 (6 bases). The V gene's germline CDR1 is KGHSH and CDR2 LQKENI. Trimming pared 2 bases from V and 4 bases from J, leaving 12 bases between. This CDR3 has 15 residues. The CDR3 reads CASSPGGHEYNEQFF. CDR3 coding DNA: TGTGCCAGCTCACCAGGAGGGCACGAGTACAATGAGCAGTTCTTC.

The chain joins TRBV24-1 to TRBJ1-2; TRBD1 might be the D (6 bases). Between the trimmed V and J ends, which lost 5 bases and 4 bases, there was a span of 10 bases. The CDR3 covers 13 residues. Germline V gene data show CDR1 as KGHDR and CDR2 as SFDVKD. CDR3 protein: CATSATGTYGYTF. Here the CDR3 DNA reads TGTGCCACCAGTGCTACAGGGACCTATGGCTACACCTTC.

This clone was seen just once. The CDR3: CASSEGTLTEAFF. CDR3 DNA: TGTGCCAGCAGTGAAGGGACATTAACTGAAGCTTTCTTT. This chain connects TRBV25-1 to TRBJ1-1; possible D gene TRBD1, 6 bases. The CDR3 has 13 residues. The V end was cut by 2 bases, the J end by 5 bases, with 9 bases between. The germline V gene has CDR1 MGHDK and CDR2 SYGVNS.

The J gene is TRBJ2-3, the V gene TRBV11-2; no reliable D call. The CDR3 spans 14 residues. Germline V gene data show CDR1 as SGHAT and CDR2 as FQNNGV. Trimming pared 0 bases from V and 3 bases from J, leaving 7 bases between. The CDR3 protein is CASSLDLLTDTQYF. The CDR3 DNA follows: TGTGCCAGCAGCTTAGATTTGTTAACAGATACGCAGTATTTT.

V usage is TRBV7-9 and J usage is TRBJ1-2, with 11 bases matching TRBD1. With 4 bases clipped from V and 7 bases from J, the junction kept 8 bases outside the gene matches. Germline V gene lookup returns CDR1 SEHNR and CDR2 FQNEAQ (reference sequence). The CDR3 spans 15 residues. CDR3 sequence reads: CASSWKTGTGGGYTF. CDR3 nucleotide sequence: TGTGCCAGCAGCTGGAAAACCGGGACAGGGGGTGGCTACACCTTC.

CDR3 sequence (DNA): TGTGCCAGCAGCCTCCAGGGTGGTGGAGGCACAGATACGCAGTATTTT. It specifies CASSLQGGGGTDTQYF. The chain carries TRBV7-2 and TRBJ2-3, with D possibly TRBD1 on 5 matching bases. V lost 5 bases and J lost 1, with 16 bases in between. The CDR3 loop spans 16 amino acids. CDR1 SGHTA and CDR2 FQGNSA come from the germline V gene.

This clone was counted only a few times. Written as DNA, the CDR3 is TGTGCCAGCAGTATAGCGCCAGAGACCCAGTACTTC. It specifies CASSIAPETQYF. This chain connects TRBV6-2 or TRBV6-3 to TRBJ2-5; tentative D call: TRBD2 (5 bases). CDR1 MNHEY and CDR2 SVGEGT come from the germline V gene. Trimming stripped 5 bases from V and 4 bases from J, with 8 bases between. This CDR3 is 12 amino acids long.

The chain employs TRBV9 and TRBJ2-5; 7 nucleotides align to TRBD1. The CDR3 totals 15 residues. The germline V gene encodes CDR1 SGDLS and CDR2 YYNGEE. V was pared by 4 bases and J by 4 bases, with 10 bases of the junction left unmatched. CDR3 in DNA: TGTGCCAGCAGCACGGGACAGTACACAAGAGAGACCCAGTACTTC. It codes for CASSTGQYTRETQYF.

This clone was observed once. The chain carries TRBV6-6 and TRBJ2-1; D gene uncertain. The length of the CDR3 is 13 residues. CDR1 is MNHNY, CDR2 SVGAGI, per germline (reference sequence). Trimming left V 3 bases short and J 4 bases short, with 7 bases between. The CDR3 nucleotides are TGTGCCAGCAGTTATAATCGGTACAATGAGCAGTTCTTC. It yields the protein CASSYNRYNEQFF.

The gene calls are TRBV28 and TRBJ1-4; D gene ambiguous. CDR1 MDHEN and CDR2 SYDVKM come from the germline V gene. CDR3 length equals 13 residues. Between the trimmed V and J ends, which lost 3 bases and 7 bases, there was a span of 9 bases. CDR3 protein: CASSFRGREKLFF. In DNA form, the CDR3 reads TGTGCCAGCAGTTTTAGAGGGCGTGAAAAACTGTTTTTT. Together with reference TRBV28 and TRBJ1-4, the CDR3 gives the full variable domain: DVKVTQSSRYLVKRTGEKVFLECVQDMDHENMFWYRQDPGLGLRLIYFSYDVKMKEKGDIPEGYSVSREKKERFSLILESASTNQTSMYLCASSFRGREKLFFGSGTQLSVL.

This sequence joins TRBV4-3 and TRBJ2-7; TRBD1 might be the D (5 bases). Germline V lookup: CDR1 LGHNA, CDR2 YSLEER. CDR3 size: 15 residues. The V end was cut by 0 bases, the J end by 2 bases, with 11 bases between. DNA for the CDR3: TGCGCCAGCAGCCAAGAAGAAGACAGACCCTACGAGCAGTACTTC. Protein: CASSQEEDRPYEQYF.

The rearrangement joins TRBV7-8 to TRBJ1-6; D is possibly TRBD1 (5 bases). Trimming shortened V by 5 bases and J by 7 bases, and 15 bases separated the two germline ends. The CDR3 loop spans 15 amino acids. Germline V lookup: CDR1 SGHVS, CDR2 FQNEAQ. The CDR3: CASSLQGIGNSPLHF. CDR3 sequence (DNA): TGTGCCAGCAGCCTCCAGGGAATTGGGAATTCACCCCTCCACTTT.

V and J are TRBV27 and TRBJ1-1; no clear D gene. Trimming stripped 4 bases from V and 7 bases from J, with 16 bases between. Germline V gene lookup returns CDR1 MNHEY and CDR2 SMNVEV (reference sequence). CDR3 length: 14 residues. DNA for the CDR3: TGTGCCAGCAGTTCGAGCATAAGTAGATATGAAGCTTTCTTT. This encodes CASSSSISRYEAFF.